This note documents a single TCR beta chain sequence. The antigen is not known. The data were obtained in a study of response to subunit inactivated influenza vaccine. TCRdb fed the RT-PCR reads into MiXCR, producing one record per CDR3 protein. The repertoire holds some 480,000 distinct CDR3 sequences, with about 10% as singletons. Study-wide results and limits: Authors suggested each seasonal influenza vaccination recruits few new T cells.

The sequence came from a man aged 45-65 years who received an inactivated influenza vaccine. Material: PBMCs from blood, obtained around seven weeks after vaccination.

The CDR3 protein is CASSPSGLRDTDTQYF. The CDR3 bases are TGCGCCAGCAGTCCGTCGGGTCTCCGGGACACAGATACGCAGTATTTT. The rearrangement joins TRBV4-1 to TRBJ2-3, with a tentative D call TRBD2 (5 bases). The length of the CDR3 is 16 residues. The germline gives CDR1 MGHRA, CDR2 YSYEKL. With 6 bases removed from V and 2 bases from J, the gap between germline ends came to 18 bases.